This entry describes one T cell receptor (beta chain). What it recognizes is unknown. Germline assignment: CDR1 GTSNPN and CDR2 SVGIG (reference sequence). CDR3 size: 13 residues. V was shortened by 5 bases and J by 1 base, with 6 bases between the two germline ends. Treatment: oral pan-JAK inhibitor, 5-10 mg twice daily. The sample comes from a study of CD8+ T cells in alopecia areata. Whole-study findings and limits: It was less clear whether patients shared TCRs than it was in mice, possibly because of HLA. Expanded CD8+ clones among the top 100, and scalp clonality, were significantly decreased by tofacitinib.

Extraction of RNA preceded its reverse transcription into cDNA, which served as the sequencing template. Some clones are missing from TCRdb's copy, which holds only in-frame ones; the method was immunoSEQ multiplex PCR. Of approximately 110,000 clones in the sample, 45% to 65% were seen once. This rearrangement joins TRBV30 to TRBJ2-6, with D unclear. The TCR was taken from a human donor with alopecia areata. Sequencing was performed on CD4+ T cells sorted from blood, taken at week 24, from a patient treated with tofacitinib. CDR3 nucleotides: TGTGCCTGGGCATTATCTGGGGCCAACGTCCTGACTTTC. Translating gives CAWALSGANVLTF.